The T cell receptor beta chain under discussion was sequenced for a study of OX40 agonist ivuxolimab in advanced cancers. Findings of the study overall: Researchers did not determine the expanded peripheral T cells' antigen specificity. It was also the case that some nonresponders had low normalized T-cell clonal expansion. CD8+ T cells showed, on average, more clonal expansion than CD4+ cells.

Of note for this clone: Its antigen is undetermined.

Assay used: immunoSEQ multiplex PCR; TCRdb lists only in-frame clones, some missing. The sample lists tens of thousands of clones; 70% to 90% were seen once. Collection of blood occurred at baseline, at cycle 4 day 1, and at cycle 7 day 1. The V end was cut by 4 bases, the J end by 4 bases, with 14 bases between. This CDR3 is built from 14 residues. Germline V CDR1 and CDR2: MNHNS, SASEGT. The TCR comes from an adult with an advanced solid tumor such as melanoma, head and neck, liver or kidney cancer. The chain uses TRBV6-1 and TRBJ2-7, with a tentative D call TRBD1 (6 bases). This specimen consisted of CD4+ or CD8+ T cells sorted from blood, obtained in a trial of the OX40 agonist ivuxolimab. The CDR3 is CASSARDTLYEQYF. The CDR3 DNA reads as TGTGCCAGCAGTGCCAGGGACACTCTTTACGAGCAGTACTTC.